This passage covers 3 T cell receptor beta chains from one sample sequenced in a study of T cell responses to AZD1222 COVID-19 vaccine. Measured with immunoSEQ multiplex PCR; TCRdb has only the in-frame clones, and not every one. This table holds 150,000 to 200,000 clones, 92% found once. Sequencing was performed on peripheral blood, taken on day 0 of AZD1222 vaccination. The receptors here all came from an adult in good health.

The chain employs TRBV19 and TRBJ2-6, with a tentative D call TRBD1 (5 bases). The V gene lost 5 bases and the J gene lost 0 bases, with 11 bases spanning the gap. CDR1 is LNHDA and CDR2 is SQIVND in the germline V gene (reference sequence). The CDR3 has 16 residues. CDR3 amino acids: CASSDSGLSGANVLTF. CDR3 DNA sequence: TGTGCCAGTAGTGACTCAGGGCTCTCTGGGGCCAACGTCCTGACTTTC.

This clone was seen only once. V usage is TRBV4-3 and J usage is TRBJ1-2; possibly TRBD1 for D (5 bases). The germline V gene has CDR1 LGHNA and CDR2 YSLEER. V was trimmed by 1 base and J by 6 bases, leaving 15 bases between them. There are 15 residues in the CDR3. The CDR3 DNA follows: TGCGCCAGCAGCCAAGTCACAGGAGGTACCAATGGCTACACCTTC. This encodes CASSQVTGGTNGYTF.

The table lists this clone with a count of one. The chain has TRBV5-6 and TRBJ1-2; TRBD1 might be the D (6 bases). V dropped 4 bases and J dropped 2 bases, with 12 bases sitting between them. The CDR3 is 14 residues long. Germline CDR1 and CDR2: SGHDT and YYEEEE. CDR3 DNA sequence: TGTGCCAGCAGCCCTACGGACAGAAACTATGGCTACACCTTC. Its translation is CASSPTDRNYGYTF.